The next 11 T cell receptor beta chains were all read from a single sample in a study of cytomegalovirus exposure and HLA in healthy donors. This PCR relied on a set of 60 Vbeta primers and 13 Jbeta primers. The method was immunoSEQ multiplex PCR; TCRdb's version includes in-frame clones alone and lacks a portion of them. The table shows 100,000 or so clones, with 79% occurring only once. The sample consisted of PBMCs. The receptors come from a female donor in good health and CMV-seropositive.

This chain uses TRBV5-1 with TRBJ2-7; 8 nucleotides line up with TRBD2. J gave up 3 bases and V 0 bases, and 2 bases lay outside the gene matches. The CDR3 length is 14 residues. Germline CDR1 is SGHRS and CDR2 is YFSETQ. CDR3 in DNA: TGCGCCAGCAGCTTGGGACTAGCGATCTACGAGCAGTACTTC. This sequence encodes CASSLGLAIYEQYF.

The chain has TRBV5-1 and TRBJ2-5, with TRBD2 matching over 8 bases. V shed 4 bases, J shed 5 bases, and the junction held 10 bases outside the gene matches. This CDR3 is built from 15 residues. CDR1 and CDR2 (germline): SGHRS, YFSETQ. In DNA, the CDR3 is TGCGCCAGCAGCGCTGCCCCGGGACTAGACGAGACCCAGTACTTC. Translation gives CASSAAPGLDETQYF.

The chain recombines TRBV4-1 with TRBJ2-5; 7 nucleotides align to TRBD1. TRBJ2-7 explains the end of the DNA better; the J call may be wrong. Germline-derived CDR1 and CDR2 are MGHRA and YSYEKL. The CDR3 consists of 15 residues. Here the CDR3 DNA reads TGCGCCAGCAGCCAAGGGGGTACAGGGGTACACGAGCAGTACTTC. This codes for CASSQGGTGVHEQYF.

The genes are TRBV18 and TRBJ2-3, with 7 bases fitting TRBD1. The CDR3 totals 16 residues. CDR1 is KGHSH and CDR2 is LQKENI in the germline V gene. V shed 0 bases, J shed 2 bases, and the junction held 5 bases outside the gene matches. CDR3 sequence (DNA): TGTGCCAGCTCACCACCCGGGACAGTCCTCACAGATACGCAGTATTTT. Its translation: CASSPPGTVLTDTQYF.

V is TRBV18 and J is TRBJ2-1, with 9 bases matching TRBD2. Trimming at V came to 2 bases and at J to 8 bases, leaving 4 bases not matched to a gene. The CDR3 runs 14 residues. The germline V gene encodes CDR1 KGHSH and CDR2 LQKENI. For the CDR3, the DNA is TGTGCCAGCTCACCATCTAGCGGGGTTCATGAGCAGTTCTTC. It encodes CASSPSSGVHEQFF.

This clone was seen only a few times. V gene TRBV21-1 combines with J gene TRBJ1-2; the D call TRBD1 from the table was never checked on the DNA. TRBV21-1 constitutes a pseudogene. CDR3 size: 17 residues. The CDR3 nucleotides read TGTGCCAGCAGCAAATGCCCCCGGGACAGACTTAACTATGGCTACACCTTC. Protein: CASSKCPRDRLNYGYTF.

This clone was detected only a few times. The gene calls are TRBV5-1 and TRBJ2-5, with 14 bases matching TRBD2. The better agreement between TRBJ2-7 and the DNA end casts doubt on the J call. The CDR3 is 18 residues long. CDR1 SGHRS and CDR2 YFSETQ come from the germline V gene. CDR3 sequence (DNA): TGCGCCAGCAGCTCCGGACTAGCGGGGGGCCCGAGCTCCTACGAGCAGTACTTC. Translation: CASSSGLAGGPSSYEQYF.

The chain links TRBV13 to TRBJ2-7; the match to TRBD2 covers 10 bases. J lost 2 bases, V lost 4 bases, and 17 bases had no gene match. This CDR3 is 19 amino acids long. Germline assignment: CDR1 PRHDT and CDR2 FYEKMQ (reference sequence). The CDR3 region has the DNA TGTGCCAGCAGCTCATCGCTACTTCTGGCTAGCGGGAGAACCTACGAGCAGTACTTC. Encoded protein: CASSSSLLLASGRTYEQYF.

The genes are TRBV19 and TRBJ2-5; tentative D call: TRBD2 (6 bases). V lost 5 bases to trimming and J lost 4 bases, with 14 bases between them. The germline CDR1 and CDR2 sequences are LNHDA and SQIVND (reference sequence). The length of the CDR3 is 14 residues. CDR3 nucleotides: TGTGCCAGTAGTCCATTAATGGGAGGAGAGACCCAGTACTTC. Protein product: CASSPLMGGETQYF. The full variable domain, with the rest looked up from reference TRBV19 and TRBJ2-5, is DGGITQSPKYLFRKEGQNVTLSCEQNLNHDAMYWYRQDPGQGLRLIYYSQIVNDFQKGDIAEGYSVSREKKESFPLTVTSAQKNPTAFYLCASSPLMGGETQYFGPGTRLLVL.

This chain connects TRBV2 to TRBJ2-1; 13 bases are a match to TRBD2. The CDR3 has 18 residues. Per the germline V gene, CDR1 is SNHLY and CDR2 is FYNNEI. V lost 1 base to trimming and J lost 3 bases; unmatched junction nucleotides: 6. CDR3 bases: TGTGCCAGCAGTGAAGGGGGACTAGCGGGACCGAACTACAATGAGCAGTTCTTC. Protein product: CASSEGGLAGPNYNEQFF.

This clone was seen a few times. The rearrangement uses TRBV6-5 and TRBJ1-1; D is possibly TRBD1 (6 bases). This CDR3 is 15 amino acids long. V lost 2 bases to trimming and J lost 0 bases, with 10 bases between them. The germline V gene encodes CDR1 MNHEY and CDR2 SVGAGI. The chain's CDR3 is CASSYDRGMNTEAFF. CDR3 DNA: TGTGCCAGCAGTTACGATAGGGGGATGAACACTGAAGCTTTCTTT.